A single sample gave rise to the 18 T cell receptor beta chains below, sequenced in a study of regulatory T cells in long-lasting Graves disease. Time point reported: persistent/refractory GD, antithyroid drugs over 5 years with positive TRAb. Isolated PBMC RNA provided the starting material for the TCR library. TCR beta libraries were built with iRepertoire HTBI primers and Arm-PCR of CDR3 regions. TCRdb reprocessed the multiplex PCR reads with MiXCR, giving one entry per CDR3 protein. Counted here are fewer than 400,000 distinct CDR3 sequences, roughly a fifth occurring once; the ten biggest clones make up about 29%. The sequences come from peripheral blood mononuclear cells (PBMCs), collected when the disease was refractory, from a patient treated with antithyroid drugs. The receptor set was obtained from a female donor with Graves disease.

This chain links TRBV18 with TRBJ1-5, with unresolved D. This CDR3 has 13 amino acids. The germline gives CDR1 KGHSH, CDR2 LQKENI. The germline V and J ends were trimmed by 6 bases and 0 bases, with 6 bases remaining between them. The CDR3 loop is CASSSHSNQPQHF. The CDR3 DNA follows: TGTGCCAGCTCTTCGCATAGCAATCAGCCCCAGCATTTT.

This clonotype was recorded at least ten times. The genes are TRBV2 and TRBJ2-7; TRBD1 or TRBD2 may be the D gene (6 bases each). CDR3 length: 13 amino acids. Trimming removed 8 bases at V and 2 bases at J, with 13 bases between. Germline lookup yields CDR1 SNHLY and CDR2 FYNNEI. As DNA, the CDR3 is TGTGCCAGCTCACGGGGGCCAACCTACGAGCAGTACTTC. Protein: CASSRGPTYEQYF.

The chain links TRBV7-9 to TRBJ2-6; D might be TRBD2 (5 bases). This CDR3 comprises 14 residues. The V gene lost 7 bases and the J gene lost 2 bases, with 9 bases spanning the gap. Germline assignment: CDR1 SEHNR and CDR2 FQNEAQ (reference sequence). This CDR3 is CASNLGAGANVLTF. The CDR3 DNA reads TGTGCCAGCAACCTCGGGGCTGGGGCCAACGTCCTGACTTTC.

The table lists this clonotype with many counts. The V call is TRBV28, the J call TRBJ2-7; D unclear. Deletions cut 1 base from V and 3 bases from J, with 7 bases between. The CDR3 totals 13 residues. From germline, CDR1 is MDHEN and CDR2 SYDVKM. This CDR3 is CASSLYRSYEQYF. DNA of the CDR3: TGTGCCAGCAGTTTATACAGAAGCTACGAGCAGTACTTC.

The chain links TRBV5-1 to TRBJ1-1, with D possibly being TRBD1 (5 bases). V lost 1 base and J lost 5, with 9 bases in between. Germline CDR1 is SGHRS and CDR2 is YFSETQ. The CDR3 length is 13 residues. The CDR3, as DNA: TGCGCCAGCAGCTTGAAAGGGGTTACTGAAGCTTTCTTT. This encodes CASSLKGVTEAFF. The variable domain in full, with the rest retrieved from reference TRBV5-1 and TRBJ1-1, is KAGVTQTPRYLIKTRGQQVTLSCSPISGHRSVSWYQQTPGQGLQFLFEYFSETQRNKGNFPGRFSGRQFSNSRSEMNVSTLELGDSALYLCASSLKGVTEAFFGQGTRLTVV.

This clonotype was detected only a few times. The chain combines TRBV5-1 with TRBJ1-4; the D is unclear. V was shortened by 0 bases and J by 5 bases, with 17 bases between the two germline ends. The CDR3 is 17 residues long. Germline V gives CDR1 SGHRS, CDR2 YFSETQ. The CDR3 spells CASSLAVGGNRNEKLFF. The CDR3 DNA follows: TGCGCCAGCAGCTTGGCCGTAGGAGGGAATAGGAATGAAAAACTGTTTTTT.

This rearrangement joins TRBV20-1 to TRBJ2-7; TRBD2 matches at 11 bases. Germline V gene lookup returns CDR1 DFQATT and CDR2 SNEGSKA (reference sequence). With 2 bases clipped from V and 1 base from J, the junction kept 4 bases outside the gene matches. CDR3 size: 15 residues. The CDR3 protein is CSARKRLAGSYEQYF. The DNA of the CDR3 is TGCAGTGCTAGAAAGAGACTAGCGGGATCCTACGAGCAGTACTTC.

The CDR3 DNA follows: TGTGCCAGCACAACGCAGGCAGGGCTGAACGAGCAGTACTTC. Amino acid sequence: CASTTQAGLNEQYF. The rearrangement links TRBV18 to TRBJ2-7, with a possible D match to TRBD1 (5 bases). Trimming left V 8 bases short and J 5 bases short, with 19 bases between. Germline CDR1 is KGHSH and CDR2 is LQKENI. The CDR3 extends over 14 amino acids.

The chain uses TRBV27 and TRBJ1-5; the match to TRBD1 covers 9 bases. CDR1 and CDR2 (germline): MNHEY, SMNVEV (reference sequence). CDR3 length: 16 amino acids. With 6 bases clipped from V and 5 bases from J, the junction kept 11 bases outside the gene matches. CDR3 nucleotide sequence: TGTGCCAGCAGCGACACCGGGACAGGGATCGATCAGCCCCAGCATTTT. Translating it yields CASSDTGTGIDQPQHF.

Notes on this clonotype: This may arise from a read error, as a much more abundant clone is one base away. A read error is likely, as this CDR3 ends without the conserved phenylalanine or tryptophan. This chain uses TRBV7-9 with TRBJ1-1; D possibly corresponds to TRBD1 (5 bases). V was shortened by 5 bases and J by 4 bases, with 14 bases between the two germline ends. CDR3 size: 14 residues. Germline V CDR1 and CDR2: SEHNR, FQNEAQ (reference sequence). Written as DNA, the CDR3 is TGTGCCAGCAGCCCTAGGGGTCCTAGCACTGAAGCTTTCCTT. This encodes CASSPRGPSTEAFL.

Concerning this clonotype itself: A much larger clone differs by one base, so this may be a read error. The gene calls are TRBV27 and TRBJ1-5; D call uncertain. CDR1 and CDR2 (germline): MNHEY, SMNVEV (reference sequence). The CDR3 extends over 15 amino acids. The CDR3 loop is CASGLSTGSNQPQHF. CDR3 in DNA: TGTGCCAGCGGTTTATCGACCGGTAGCAATCAGCCCCAGCATTTT.

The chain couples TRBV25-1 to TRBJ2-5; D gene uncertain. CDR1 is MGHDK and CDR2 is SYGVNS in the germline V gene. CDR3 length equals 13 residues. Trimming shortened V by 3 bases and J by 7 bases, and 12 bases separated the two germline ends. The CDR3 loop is CASSEGPRGTQYF. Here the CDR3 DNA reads TGTGCCAGCAGTGAGGGCCCTCGAGGGACCCAGTACTTC.

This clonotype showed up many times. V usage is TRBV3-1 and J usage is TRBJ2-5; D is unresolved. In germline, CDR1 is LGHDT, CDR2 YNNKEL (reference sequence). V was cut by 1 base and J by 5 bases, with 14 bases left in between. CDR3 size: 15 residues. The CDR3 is CASSQADIYGETQYF. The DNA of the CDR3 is TGTGCCAGCAGCCAAGCCGACATCTATGGGGAGACCCAGTACTTC.

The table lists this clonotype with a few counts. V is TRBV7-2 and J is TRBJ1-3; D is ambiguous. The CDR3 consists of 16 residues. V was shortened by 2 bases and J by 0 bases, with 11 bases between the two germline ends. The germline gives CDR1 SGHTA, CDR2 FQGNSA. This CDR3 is CASSLQPSGSGNTIYF. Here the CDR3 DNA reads TGTGCCAGCAGCTTACAGCCGTCCGGCTCTGGAAACACCATATATTTT.

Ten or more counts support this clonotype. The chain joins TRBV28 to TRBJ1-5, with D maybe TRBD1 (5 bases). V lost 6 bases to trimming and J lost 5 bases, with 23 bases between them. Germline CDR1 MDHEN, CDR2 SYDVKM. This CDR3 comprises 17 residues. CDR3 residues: CASSPSRGRVTHQPQHF. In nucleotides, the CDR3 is TGTGCCAGCAGCCCGTCCCGGGGCAGGGTTACGCATCAGCCCCAGCATTTT.

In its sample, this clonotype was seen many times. CDR3 amino acids: CASSFERNYGYTF. As DNA, the CDR3 is TGTGCCAGCAGCTTCGAACGTAACTATGGCTACACCTTC. The rearrangement uses TRBV7-8 and TRBJ1-2; no reliable D call. This CDR3 is 13 amino acids long. Germline-derived CDR1 and CDR2 are SGHVS and FQNEAQ. Trimming took 3 bases from V and 1 from J, leaving 6 bases between them.

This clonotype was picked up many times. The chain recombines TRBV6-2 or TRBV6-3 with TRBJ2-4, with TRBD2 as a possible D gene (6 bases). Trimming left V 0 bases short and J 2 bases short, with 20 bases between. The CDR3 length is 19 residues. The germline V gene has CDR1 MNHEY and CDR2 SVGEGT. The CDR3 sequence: CASSYSKAEAGGTKNIQYF. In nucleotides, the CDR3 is TGTGCCAGCAGTTACTCGAAAGCCGAAGCGGGTGGAACCAAAAACATTCAGTACTTC.

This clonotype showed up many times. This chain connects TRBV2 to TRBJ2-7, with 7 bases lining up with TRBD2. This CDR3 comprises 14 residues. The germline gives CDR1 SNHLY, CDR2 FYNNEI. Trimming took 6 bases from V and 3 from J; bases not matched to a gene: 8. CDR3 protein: CASRAGLVVYEQYF. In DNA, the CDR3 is TGTGCCAGCAGGGCCGGACTAGTGGTCTACGAGCAGTACTTC.